The T cell receptor (beta chain) under discussion was sequenced for a study of blood T cells in healthy people across ages. The CDR3 consists of 15 residues. Germline V gene sequence: CDR1 SGHDN, CDR2 FVKESK. Alongside a J-beta primer mix, a sample-barcoded 5' primer served in a second PCR lasting about 7 to 12 cycles. TCRdb independently ran MiXCR on the 5' RACE reads; one entry per CDR3 protein. Counted here are hundreds of thousands of distinct CDR3 sequences, around 49% occurring once; the ten biggest clones make up roughly 30%. The sequenced sample was blood. This TCR came from a woman aged 55 to 70 in good health. The V call is TRBV14, the J call TRBJ2-7; D uncertain. The J call could be wrong; TRBJ2-5 is a better fit for the DNA end. CDR3 coding DNA: TGTGCCAGCAGCCAACGCCAGGCGAAATTAGAGACCCAGTACTTC. This gives the protein CASSQRQAKLETQYF.